These 27 T cell receptor beta chains came from one sample sequenced in a study of T cells in women clearing cervical HPV infection. Libraries were prepared by immunoSEQ multiplex PCR; TCRdb keeps only in-frame clonotypes and omits some of them. The sample data list approximately 31,000 clones. Input material: blood buffy coat. These receptors were taken from a woman between 18 and 69 years old with a cervical HPV16 infection that either progressed to CIN3+ or cleared (not recorded which).

Notes on this clone: The CDR3 extends 3 residues past the end of the read, so its final part is completed from the germline J gene. J is TRBJ1-2 and V is TRBV12-3 or TRBV12-4, with D possibly TRBD1 on 5 matching bases. V gave up 3 bases and J gave up 2 bases, with 7 bases separating them. The CDR3 is 13 amino acids. CDR3 sequence: CASSFAGNYGYTF. The sequenced CDR3 bases are TGTGCCAGCAGTTTCGCAGGGAACTATGGC.

On this clone itself: Read data end 3 residues before the CDR3 end; the end is taken from the germline J gene. V gene TRBV7-8 combines with J gene TRBJ2-1; the match to TRBD2 covers 12 bases. The CDR3 covers 14 residues. The junction had 4 bases not matched to a gene; V was cut back by 9 bases and J by 4 bases. Germline V gives CDR1 SGHVS, CDR2 FQNEAQ. This chain's CDR3 is CASILAGGYNEQFF. CDR3 bases read: TGTGCCAGTATACTAGCGGGAGGATACAATGAG.

Concerning this clone: Read coverage stops 3 residues before the CDR3 terminus; the germline J gene supplies the remainder. The V call is TRBV6-4, the J call TRBJ1-5, with D possibly being TRBD1 (5 bases). The germline V gene encodes CDR1 MRHNA and CDR2 SNTAGT. CDR3 length: 13 residues. The germline V and J ends were trimmed by 5 bases and 3 bases, with 8 bases remaining between them. The sequenced part of the CDR3 DNA is TGTGCCAGCAGTACAGGTTTCAATCAGCCC. This encodes CASSTGFNQP. The CDR3 in full is CASSTGFNQPQHF.

On this clone: The junction departs from germline at one end; a sequencing error may be responsible. The read finishes 3 residues shy of the CDR3 end, and the germline J gene is used to complete it. The chain combines TRBV4-2 with TRBJ2-7; possibly TRBD1 for D (5 bases). CDR1 and CDR2 (germline): LGHNA, YNFKEQ. The CDR3 covers 14 residues. The sequenced CDR3 bases are TGCGCCAGCAGCCAAGTTCAGGGATATTACGAG. Encoded protein: CASSQVQGYYE. The entire CDR3 is CASSQVQGYYEQYF.

The CDR3 protein is CASSNQGIQEKLFF. The CDR3 DNA, read in part, is TGTGCCAGCTCAAACCAGGGTATTCAAGAAAAA. This chain uses TRBV18 with TRBJ1-4, with D possibly being TRBD1 (5 bases). The read finishes 3 residues shy of the CDR3 end, and the germline J gene is used to complete it. Per germline, CDR1 KGHSH and CDR2 LQKENI. CDR3 size: 14 residues. V lost 5 bases, J lost 8 bases, and 15 bases lay in between.

About this clone: The read is 3 residues too short to cover the CDR3 end, so that end is filled in from the germline J gene. V gene TRBV20-1 combines with J gene TRBJ1-6, with 7 nucleotides matching TRBD1. Unmatched junction bases numbered 6, after V lost 4 bases and J lost 9 bases. Germline V lookup: CDR1 DFQATT, CDR2 SNEGSKA (reference sequence). The CDR3 has 13 amino acids. The CDR3 spells CSANRGFGSPLHF. CDR3 DNA, as far as it was read: TGCAGTGCTAACAGGGGCTTCGGTTCACCC.

With respect to this clone: The read terminates 3 residues before the CDR3 end, so the remaining end is supplied by the germline J gene. V usage is TRBV7-9 and J usage is TRBJ2-2; TRBD2 matches at 8 bases. Trimming removed 8 bases from V and 5 bases from J; junction bases left unmatched: 7. Germline CDR1 is SEHNR and CDR2 is FQNEAQ (reference sequence). This CDR3 comprises 14 residues. The CDR3 is CASGEAGVTGELFF. The sequenced part of the CDR3 DNA is TGTGCCAGCGGGGAAGCGGGGGTGACCGGGGAG. The full variable domain, its missing parts supplied by reference TRBV7-9 and TRBJ2-2, is DTGVSQNPRHKITKRGQNVTFRCDPISEHNRLYWYRQTLGQGPEFLTYFQNEAQLEKSRLLSDRFSAERPKGSFSTLEIQRTEQGDSAMYLCASGEAGVTGELFFGEGSRLTVL.

Worth noting for this clone: The read halts 3 residues ahead of the CDR3 end, with the missing end drawn from the germline J gene. The chain recombines TRBV12-3 or TRBV12-4 with TRBJ2-3; D is possibly TRBD2 (6 bases). The CDR3 covers 18 residues. V was cut by 3 bases and J by 1 base, with 20 bases left in between. The CDR3 DNA, read in part, is TGTGCCAGCAGTTTCGTCCGGGACTCGACTAGGGGCACAGATACG. This translates into CASSFVRDSTRGTDT. The whole CDR3 region reads CASSFVRDSTRGTDTQYF.

Regarding this clone: The observed sequence ends 3 residues before the CDR3 terminus, with the missing tail filled in from the germline J gene. The chain carries TRBV11-2 and TRBJ2-7; the D is unclear. The CDR3 is 15 amino acids. Germline assignment: CDR1 SGHAT and CDR2 FQNNGV. V dropped 4 bases and J dropped 2 bases, with 15 bases sitting between them. CDR3 protein: CASSYRIYSAYEQYF. CDR3 DNA, as far as it was read: TGTGCCAGCAGCTACCGAATCTACTCTGCCTACGAG.

As to this clone: The read falls 3 residues short of the CDR3 end, and the missing part is taken from the germline J gene. The J gene is TRBJ1-5, the V gene TRBV30; a weak D match, TRBD1 (6 bases). Trimming removed 2 bases from V and 5 bases from J, with 13 bases in between. Germline V gene sequence: CDR1 GTSNPN, CDR2 SVGIG (reference sequence). The length of the CDR3 is 14 residues. CDR3 sequence: CAWSHGTRYQPQHF. Incomplete CDR3 DNA: TGTGCCTGGAGTCACGGGACAAGATATCAGCCC. Based on the CDR3 plus reference TRBV30 and TRBJ1-5, the full variable domain is SQTIHQWPATLVQPVGSPLSLECTVEGTSNPNLYWYRQAAGRGLQLLFYSVGIGQISSEVPQNLSASRPQDRQFILSSKKLLLSDSGFYLCAWSHGTRYQPQHFGDGTRLSIL.

Concerning this clone: The read falls 3 residues short of the CDR3 end, and the missing part is taken from the germline J gene. The V gene is TRBV18, the J gene TRBJ1-1; perhaps TRBD1 as D (6 bases). Germline V lookup: CDR1 KGHSH, CDR2 LQKENI. The CDR3 runs to 14 residues. CDR3 DNA (partial): TGTGCCAGCTCACCACTCTCTCTGCAGGGGCCA. Protein product: CASSPLSLQGP. The full-length CDR3 reads as CASSPLSLQGPAFF.

A word on this clone: The read is 3 residues too short to cover the CDR3 end, so that end is filled in from the germline J gene. The genes are TRBV12-3 or TRBV12-4 and TRBJ2-1; 15 bases agree with TRBD2. V lost 10 bases to trimming and J lost 2 bases; unmatched junction nucleotides: 9. The CDR3 covers 17 residues. This CDR3 reads CATTDGTSGGTYNEQFF. The covered CDR3 bases are TGTGCCACCACGGATGGGACTAGCGGGGGGACCTACAATGAG.

As to this clone: The read is 3 residues too short to cover the CDR3 end, so that end is filled in from the germline J gene. V is TRBV2 and J is TRBJ2-3, with D perhaps TRBD1 (6 bases). V was cut by 2 bases and J by 3 bases, with 12 bases left in between. CDR1 is SNHLY and CDR2 is FYNNEI in the germline V gene. The CDR3 totals 15 residues. The CDR3 is CASSEMARGTDTQYF. The part of the CDR3 DNA that was read is TGTGCCAGCAGTGAAATGGCGAGGGGGACAGATACG.

About this clone itself: Sequencing ends 3 residues short of the CDR3 end; the germline J gene provides the rest. The rearrangement uses TRBV28 and TRBJ2-7; 7 bases line up with TRBD2. The V gene's germline CDR1 is MDHEN and CDR2 SYDVKM. V trimming: 7 bases; J trimming: 0 bases; junction bases outside the gene matches: 6. The CDR3 is 14 residues long. CDR3 DNA, as far as it was read: TGTGCCAGCACCACCCTAGCGGCCTCCTACGAG. Residues: CASTTLAASYE. The full-length CDR3 reads as CASTTLAASYEQYF.

Regarding this clone: The CDR3 end lies 3 residues beyond the end of the read and is filled in from the germline J gene. The gene calls are TRBV6-2 or TRBV6-3 and TRBJ2-5, with 14 bases matching TRBD2. V trimming: 6 bases; J trimming: 6 bases; junction bases outside the gene matches: 9. The germline V gene encodes CDR1 MNHEY and CDR2 SVGEGT. The CDR3 consists of 16 residues. The CDR3 loop is CASSDGTSGSGKTQYF. The DNA read from the CDR3 is TGTGCCAGCAGCGACGGGACTAGCGGGAGTGGGAAGACC.

As regards this clone: Read sequence stops 3 residues before the CDR3 end, and the germline J gene provides the missing end. The genes are TRBV7-9 and TRBJ1-4; D ambiguous. The CDR3 is 15 residues long. Trimming left V 1 base short and J 3 bases short, with 9 bases between. Germline assignment: CDR1 SEHNR and CDR2 FQNEAQ (reference sequence). The CDR3 is CASSLGLGSNEKLFF. The sequenced part of the CDR3 DNA is TGTGCCAGCAGCTTAGGTCTGGGCTCTAATGAAAAA.

Comment on this clone: The DNA ends 3 residues before the CDR3 does, and the rest of the CDR3 is filled in from the germline J gene. This chain links TRBV20-1 with TRBJ2-1; D perhaps matches TRBD1 (6 bases). Looked up from germline, CDR1 is DFQATT and CDR2 is SNEGSKA (reference sequence). Trimming left V 3 bases short and J 6 bases short, with 15 bases between. There are 14 residues in the CDR3. Partial CDR3 DNA: TGCAGTGCTAGCCAACAGGGCACTTTCAATGAG. It translates to CSASQQGTFNE. Given in full, the CDR3 is CSASQQGTFNEQFF.

Of note for this clone: The CDR3 goes on 3 residues after the read ends, and that part is filled in from the germline J gene. The chain carries TRBV2 and TRBJ1-4; D perhaps matches TRBD1 (5 bases). The germline V and J ends were trimmed by 6 bases and 8 bases, with 16 bases remaining between them. The CDR3 totals 14 residues. The germline V gene has CDR1 SNHLY and CDR2 FYNNEI. The DNA read from the CDR3 is TGTGCCAGCAGGGGGGGGACGGGAGGAGAAAAA. Encoded protein: CASRGGTGGEK. The CDR3, in full, reads CASRGGTGGEKLFF.

Incomplete CDR3 DNA: TGTGCCAGCAGCCCAGGTCGGGGGAGGCAAGAGACC. Translated: CASSPGRGRQET. The whole CDR3 is CASSPGRGRQETQYF. The chain links TRBV7-6 to TRBJ2-5, with D possibly TRBD2 on 6 matching bases. Read sequence stops 3 residues before the CDR3 end, and the germline J gene provides the missing end. V was clipped by 5 bases and J by 2 bases, with 15 bases between them. This CDR3 contains 15 residues. Germline CDR1 reads SGHVS; CDR2 reads FNYEAQ.

Comments on this clone: The read halts 3 residues ahead of the CDR3 end, with the missing end drawn from the germline J gene. This rearrangement joins TRBV5-6 to TRBJ2-7, with D perhaps TRBD1 (7 bases). V was shortened by 3 bases and J by 4 bases, with 11 bases between the two germline ends. The CDR3 has 13 residues. Per the germline V gene, CDR1 is SGHDT and CDR2 is YYEEEE. The CDR3 is CASSSSGGYEQYF. The DNA read from the CDR3 is TGTGCCAGCAGCTCGTCAGGGGGGTACGAG.

About this clone itself: The read ends 3 residues early relative to the CDR3; the germline J gene fills the gap. The gene calls are TRBV2 and TRBJ2-3, with D hard to call. Germline CDR1 is SNHLY and CDR2 is FYNNEI. The CDR3 contains 13 residues. CDR3 region: CASRVGREETQYF. The CDR3 bases that were read are TGTGCCAGCAGGGTGGGCCGTGAAGAGACG. The full variable domain, with the rest looked up from reference TRBV2 and TRBJ2-3, is EPEVTQTPSHQVTQMGQEVILRCVPISNHLYFYWYRQILGQKVEFLVSFYNNEISEKSEIFDDQFSVERPDGSNFTLKIRSTKLEDSAMYFCASRVGREETQYFGPGTRLTVL.

For this clone: The read falls 3 residues short of the CDR3 end, and the missing part is taken from the germline J gene. The rearrangement uses TRBV11-2 and TRBJ2-2; no clear D gene. The CDR3 length is 14 residues. The germline V gene has CDR1 SGHAT and CDR2 FQNNGV. The CDR3 loop is CASSSGPGNEKLFF. The DNA read from the CDR3 is TGTGCCAGCAGCTCGGGTCCTGGTAATGAAAAG.

On this clone: Read coverage stops 3 residues before the CDR3 terminus; the germline J gene supplies the remainder. V is TRBV6-2 or TRBV6-3 and J is TRBJ2-7; D is possibly TRBD2 (5 bases). Trimming removed 4 bases at V and 2 bases at J, with 18 bases between. Germline V gives CDR1 MNHEY, CDR2 SVGEGT. There are 16 residues in the CDR3. The sequenced CDR3 bases are TGTGCCAGCAGTTCTATCGGGGTGGGCAGAGCCTACGAG. This encodes CASSSIGVGRAYE. The whole CDR3 region reads CASSSIGVGRAYEQYF.

Turning to this clone: The CDR3 end falls 3 residues outside the read, so it is completed with the germline J gene. This chain connects TRBV18 to TRBJ2-7; 9 nucleotides align to TRBD1. Germline lookup yields CDR1 KGHSH and CDR2 LQKENI. CDR3 length: 17 amino acids. Trimming took 6 bases from V and 6 from J; bases not matched to a gene: 18. The covered CDR3 bases are TGTGCCAGCTCCCCCGACTCGGGTAGGACAGGGGTGAGCGAG. Its translation is CASSPDSGRTGVSE. The whole CDR3 reads CASSPDSGRTGVSEQYF.

CDR3 DNA, as far as it was read: TGTGCCAGCAGTGCGGCGACAGGGGGCGAAGAGACC. This gives the protein CASSAATGGEET. The CDR3 in its entirety is CASSAATGGEETQYF. The chain uses TRBV2 and TRBJ2-5, with 10 bases identical to TRBD1. Coverage ceases 3 residues before the CDR3 finishes, and the germline J gene fills in the end. The junction had 5 bases not matched to a gene; V was cut back by 4 bases and J by 3 bases. Germline values: CDR1 SNHLY, CDR2 FYNNEI. The CDR3 totals 15 residues.

The covered CDR3 bases are TGTGCCAGCAGAAACAGGGGGATTTGGACAGATACG. Its protein is CASRNRGIWTDT. The entire CDR3 protein reads CASRNRGIWTDTQYF. The gene calls are TRBV6-2 or TRBV6-3 and TRBJ2-3; 8 nucleotides agree with TRBD1. Sequencing ends 3 residues short of the CDR3 end; the germline J gene provides the rest. The CDR3 runs to 15 residues. Germline loops: CDR1 MNHEY, CDR2 SVGEGT. The V gene end was trimmed by 6 bases and the J gene end by 3 bases; junction bases not matched to a gene: 8.

With regard to this clone: Read sequence stops 3 residues before the CDR3 end, and the germline J gene provides the missing end. The V gene is TRBV7-9, the J gene TRBJ2-3, with TRBD2 matching 9 bases. CDR1 is SEHNR and CDR2 is FQNEAQ in the germline V gene (reference sequence). After removal of 6 bases from V and 2 bases from J, the junction contained 6 bases not matched to a gene. The CDR3 loop spans 15 amino acids. The part of the CDR3 DNA that was read is TGTGCCAGCAGAATAGCGGGGGCCCTCACAGATACG. Translating gives CASRIAGALTDT. The whole CDR3 is CASRIAGALTDTQYF.